This record concerns one T cell receptor (beta chain) sequence. The entry originates in a study of blood T cell repertoires in COVID-19. Study in general: Collection of acute and convalescent COVID-19 samples took place in the United States, Italy and Spain. PBMCs, B-cell-depleted T cells, or T cells were the source of the cDNA or gDNA that made up the material.

In the study's own analysis: Reference gene primer amplification yielded estimated nucleated cell counts. Here immunoSEQ multiplex PCR was the method, and the copy in TCRdb shows in-frame clones only, minus some. V and J calls and clone size are given by that table; D and trimming were obtained from the DNA. The sample lists 200,000 to 250,000 clones, about nine tenths occurring once. The germline CDR1 and CDR2 sequences are MGHDK and SYGVNS. This CDR3 has 14 amino acids. V gave up 4 bases and J gave up 1 base, with 8 bases separating them. Sequencing was performed on peripheral blood. The sequence came from a man aged 30 to 39 who had recovered from COVID-19. This sequence joins TRBV25-1 and TRBJ1-3; D is possibly TRBD1 (5 bases). This CDR3 reads CASSAGFSGNTIYF. The CDR3 DNA follows: TGTGCCAGCAGTGCAGGGTTTTCTGGAAACACCATATATTTT.